A single sample is the source of the 7 T cell receptor beta chains below, sequenced in a study of beta chain features in type 1 diabetes. TCRB transcripts that were expressed got sequenced, as all of the isolated RNA had been reverse transcribed. The method was immunoSEQ multiplex PCR; TCRdb's version includes in-frame clones alone and lacks a portion of them. The sample lists roughly 500,000 clones, around 30% seen once, with around 0.065% in the top ten. The sequencing sample was made of naive CD4+ T cells from blood. Receptor source: a man aged 18 to 30 in good health.

This chain uses TRBV14 with TRBJ2-7, with D tentatively TRBD2 (6 bases). This CDR3 spans 13 amino acids. Looked up from germline, CDR1 is SGHDN and CDR2 is FVKESK. V was trimmed by 2 bases and J by 6 bases, leaving 11 bases between them. The DNA for the CDR3 is TGTGCCAGCAGCCAATGGGAGGTACGCGAGCAGTACTTC. Translation gives CASSQWEVREQYF.

This clone has only a few counts. V and J are TRBV7-2 and TRBJ2-2; D could derive from TRBD1 or TRBD2 (5 bases each). Germline V gene lookup returns CDR1 SGHTA and CDR2 FQGNSA. The V gene lost 8 bases and the J gene lost 0 bases, with 19 bases spanning the gap. This CDR3 is 17 amino acids long. The CDR3 is CASCPGRRQTNTGELFF. The CDR3 bases are TGTGCCAGCTGCCCGGGAAGAAGACAGACGAACACCGGGGAGCTGTTTTTT.

This chain uses TRBV4-1 with TRBJ2-1; 9 bases map to TRBD2. With 4 bases clipped from V and 9 bases from J, the junction kept 16 bases outside the gene matches. The CDR3 is 17 amino acids. Germline assignment: CDR1 MGHRA and CDR2 YSYEKL. The DNA for the CDR3 is TGCGCCAGCAGCCGGGAAGGGTTTGGCGGGAGGGGAGGTGAGCAGTTCTTC. It specifies CASSREGFGGRGGEQFF.

There are a few counts of this clone. The J gene is TRBJ2-3, the V gene TRBV29-1; tentative D call: TRBD2 (6 bases). Trimming took 1 base from V and 0 from J, leaving 14 bases between them. CDR1 and CDR2 from the germline V gene are SQVTM and ANQGSEA. The CDR3 covers 16 residues. This CDR3 is CSVEGLRGISTDTQYF. In DNA form, the CDR3 reads TGCAGCGTTGAAGGCCTCCGCGGGATTAGCACAGATACGCAGTATTTT.

V and J are TRBV28 and TRBJ2-7, with D possibly called TRBD1 or TRBD2 (5 bases each). Germline V gene data show CDR1 as MDHEN and CDR2 as SYDVKM. V gave up 6 bases and J gave up 7 bases, with 16 bases separating them. The CDR3 loop spans 13 amino acids. The CDR3 sequence is CASRPRGVGEQYF. CDR3 coding DNA: TGTGCCAGCAGACCTCGAGGGGTCGGAGAGCAGTACTTC.

Only a few counts were recorded for this clone. V and J are TRBV7-8 and TRBJ2-1; D gene unclear. V lost 4 bases and J 6 bases, leaving 10 bases between the germline ends. Germline V gives CDR1 SGHVS, CDR2 FQNEAQ. The CDR3 runs 13 residues. This CDR3 reads CASSSRLSNEQFF. As DNA, the CDR3 is TGTGCCAGCAGCTCTAGGTTAAGCAATGAGCAGTTCTTC. Together with reference TRBV7-8 and TRBJ2-1, the CDR3 gives the full variable domain: GAGVSQSPRYKVAKRGQDVALRCDPISGHVSLFWYQQALGQGPEFLTYFQNEAQLDKSGLPSDRFFAERPEGSVSTLKIQRTQQEDSAVYLCASSSRLSNEQFFGPGTRLTVL.

The rearrangement links TRBV29-1 to TRBJ2-2; maybe TRBD2 (6 bases). Looked up from germline, CDR1 is SQVTM and CDR2 is ANQGSEA. The ends were cut back, 0 bases at V and 0 bases at J, with 11 bases in the middle. The CDR3 consists of 16 residues. CDR3 in DNA: TGCAGCGTTGAAGATGGTCTAGCGACGAACACCGGGGAGCTGTTTTTT. Translated, it gives CSVEDGLATNTGELFF.